This TCR beta chain was recovered during a study of OX40 agonist ivuxolimab in advanced cancers. From germline, CDR1 is MGHRA and CDR2 YSYEKL. V dropped 0 bases and J dropped 1 base, with 6 bases sitting between them. This CDR3 spans 14 amino acids. The protocol was immunoSEQ multiplex PCR, while the TCRdb copy is restricted to in-frame clones and leaves out a portion. The data show tens of thousands of clones, around 86% seen once. Only a few counts were recorded for this clone. This receptor was identified in an adult with an advanced solid tumor such as melanoma, head and neck, liver or kidney cancer. This specimen was CD4+ or CD8+ T cells sorted from blood, taken in a trial of the OX40 agonist ivuxolimab. The V and J genes are TRBV4-1 and TRBJ1-1; no clear D gene. The CDR3 spells CASSQDGGNTEAFF. CDR3 nucleotide sequence: TGCGCCAGCAGCCAAGACGGTGGGAACACTGAAGCTTTCTTT.